This is a list of T cell receptor beta chains from one sample in a study of identical twins. TCRdb re-called the 5' RACE reads through MiXCR, storing one row per CDR3 protein. The sample carries some 710,000 distinct CDR3 sequences, around 5.7% recorded once. The sample comprised naive T cells sorted from blood. These receptors were obtained from a man aged 18 to 30 in good health. Both conserved end residues are part of each CDR3. A D gene is named only where the DNA matches it firmly. Clone size is not always given. Where it is, it says once, few, many or a class for expanded clones.

v_gene	d_gene	j_gene	abundance	CDR3aa	CDR3nt
TRBV20-1	TRBD2	TRBJ2-7	many	CSEVPAGGYEQYF	TGCAGTGAGGTGCCAGCGGGAGGTTACGAGCAGTACTTC
TRBV5-1	.	TRBJ2-2	many	CASSLEWGPNTGELFF	TGCGCCAGCAGCTTGGAGTGGGGGCCGAACACCGGGGAGCTGTTTTTT
TRBV24-1	.	TRBJ2-1	few	CATSRRDQQFF	TGTGCCACCAGTCGCCGGGATCAGCAGTTCTTC
TRBV9	.	TRBJ2-2	few	CASSVLYNTGELFF	TGTGCCAGCAGCGTCCTCTACAACACCGGGGAGCTGTTTTTT
TRBV29-1	.	TRBJ2-3	many	CSVEFPYLDTQYF	TGCAGCGTTGAATTCCCCTACCTCGATACGCAGTATTTT
TRBV19	TRBD2	TRBJ2-1	.	CASSIAGRGFLGNEQFF	TGTGCCAGTAGTATAGCGGGGCGGGGGTTCCTTGGAAATGAGCAGTTCTTC
TRBV6-2/TRBV6-3	.	TRBJ1-1	many	CASKPRGTNTEAFF	TGTGCCAGCAAACCTCGGGGCACGAACACTGAAGCTTTCTTT
TRBV11-2	TRBD1	TRBJ2-3	.	CASSFSPGTGRTDTQYF	TGTGCCAGCAGCTTTAGCCCCGGGACAGGGCGAACAGATACGCAGTATTTT
TRBV18	.	TRBJ2-3	once	CASSPTLGAITDTQYF	TGTGCCAGCTCACCAACGCTCGGAGCTATCACAGATACGCAGTATTTT
TRBV20-1	.	TRBJ2-7	few	CSARVGQGPSYEQYF	TGCAGTGCTAGAGTAGGGCAGGGGCCCTCCTACGAGCAGTACTTC
TRBV12-3/TRBV12-4	.	TRBJ1-6	many	CASSRRVNSPLHF	TGTGCCAGCAGTCGACGGGTTAATTCACCCCTCCACTTT
TRBV6-5	.	TRBJ2-5	many	CASSYTRVQETQYF	TGTGCCAGCAGTTACACCAGGGTTCAAGAGACCCAGTACTTC
TRBV2	TRBD1	TRBJ2-7	many	CASSRDREFGEQYF	TGTGCCAGCTCCCGGGACAGGGAATTTGGTGAGCAGTACTTC
TRBV6-2/TRBV6-3	TRBD1	TRBJ2-1	few	CASSYPLRTGGHRNNEQFF	TGTGCCAGCAGTTACCCGCTGAGGACAGGGGGCCATCGGAACAATGAGCAGTTCTTC
TRBV11-2	.	TRBJ1-2	many	CASSRYYDGYTF	TGTGCCAGCAGCCGATACTACGATGGCTACACCTTC
TRBV9	TRBD2	TRBJ2-7	.	CASSGGTSGMNEQYF	TGTGCCAGCAGCGGAGGGACTAGCGGGATGAACGAGCAGTACTTC
TRBV27	TRBD1	TRBJ2-3	many	CASSGQGIGADTQYF	TGTGCCAGCAGCGGACAGGGCATTGGGGCAGATACGCAGTATTTT
TRBV4-2	.	TRBJ2-7	.	CASSPRVGAYEQYF	TGTGCCAGCAGCCCAAGAGTGGGGGCCTACGAGCAGTACTTC
TRBV5-4	.	TRBJ2-2	few	CASSLERSTGELFF	TGTGCCAGCAGCTTGGAAAGGAGCACCGGGGAGCTGTTTTTT
TRBV29-1	.	TRBJ2-1	.	CSACWRSSYNEQFF	TGCAGCGCATGCTGGAGGAGCTCCTACAATGAGCAGTTCTTC
TRBV27	.	TRBJ2-2	many	CASSGKNTGELFF	TGTGCCAGCAGTGGAAAGAACACCGGGGAGCTGTTTTTT
TRBV7-2	TRBD2	TRBJ2-3	many	CASSPGRTADTQYF	TGTGCCAGCAGCCCCGGGAGGACCGCAGATACGCAGTATTTT
TRBV20-1	.	TRBJ1-4	.	CSAREGAVNEKLFF	TGCAGTGCTAGAGAGGGGGCCGTTAATGAAAAACTGTTTTTT
TRBV6-1	TRBD2	TRBJ2-2	many	CASSRPRLAENTGELFF	TGTGCCAGCAGCCGACCCCGACTAGCGGAGAACACCGGGGAGCTGTTTTTT
TRBV29-1	TRBD1	TRBJ2-1	many	CSPWTGDNEQFF	TGCAGCCCTTGGACAGGGGACAATGAGCAGTTCTTC
TRBV20-1	TRBD2	TRBJ2-3	few	CSGDSGGTDTQYF	TGCAGTGGGGATAGCGGGGGCACAGATACGCAGTATTTT